This T cell receptor beta chain originates from a study of T cells in Graves' hyperthyroidism and ophthalmopathy (dated 2019 in TCRdb). About the study as a whole: Peripheral blood samples were taken at the time of initial diagnosis, prior to any treatment. TCR Vbeta CDR3 sequencing of 135 peripheral blood samples (over 40 ophthalmopathy, some 75 hyperthyroidism and approximately 17 progressor patients) is reported in the paper. To identify distinguishing TCR V-J signatures, a discovery cohort of about 100 patients was used, comprising 43 with Graves' ophthalmopathy and roughly 60 with stable Graves' hyperthyroidism. The approximately 98 discovery patients were randomly divided into training and test sets at a 7:3 ratio. In about 6 Graves' hyperthyroidism patients, the study also compared T-cell repertoires from thyroid tissue with T-cell repertoires from blood. Prospective prediction of ophthalmopathy was tested in an independent validation cohort of 18 to 20 hyperthyroidism patients and roughly 16 patients who later progressed to ophthalmopathy. Following sampling, methimazole starting at 30 mg daily was given to hyperthyroidism patients, and high-dose intravenous methylprednisolone was given to ophthalmopathy patients. Study-level results and caveats: In validation, the model predicted progression to ophthalmopathy a median of roughly 6.2 months before onset, with 70% to 71% sensitivity and 72.22% specificity. A 13 V-J signature model separated ophthalmopathy from stable hyperthyroidism, with roughly 88% sensitivity and roughly 84% specificity in cross-validation and 80%/75% in testing. Most expanded thyroid clonotypes (frequency above 0.001) were also detected in blood, a finding suggesting that blood repertoires may reflect thyroid immune responses. Sample size was not statistically predetermined, and investigators were not blinded to group allocation.

At least ten counts were recorded for this clonotype. The target of this receptor is not known. The record has no base qualities; no much larger clone is one base away. The CDR3 runs 14 amino acids, cysteine and phenylalanine included. CDR3 DNA only is kept here, 42 bases in frame from base 1. Deletion took 7 bases off V and 6 bases off J, with a span of 19 bases between the germline ends. According to the germline V gene (reference sequence), CDR1 reads DFQATT and CDR2 reads SNEGSKA. Graves' hyperthyroidism was defined as stable when no progression to ophthalmopathy occurred over 18 months of follow-up. Hyperthyroidism patients were aged 18 to 65 years and newly diagnosed, with disease duration of less than 2 months. The study excluded patients with uncontrolled infections, other autoimmune diseases, pregnancy or lactation. Diagnoses were established on the basis of clinical symptoms, serum thyroxine and TRAb, thyroid ultrasound, and orbital computed tomography. PBMCs were separated from 7.5 to 10 ml of fresh peripheral blood using Ficoll-Paque density gradient centrifugation. Total RNA was extracted using Trizol reagent, and RNA quality was assessed on an Agilent 2100 Bioanalyzer.

The TCR beta CDR3 regions were amplified from the RNA transcripts. A first-round RT-PCR of the TCR CDR3 used the HTBI primer set with the Qiagen OneStep RT-PCR kit. Libraries were constructed in a second round of multiplex PCR, after which size selection and purification were performed. Paired-end sequencing of the libraries was performed with 100 bp reads on an Illumina HiSeq2000. On the authors' methods: SOAPnuke was used to process the raw data, removing reads that contained adapters or uncalled bases, had a mean Phred below 15, or lacked an exact match to the constant primer or identifier. COPE v1.2.5 was used to merge the high-quality paired reads, and each unique nucleotide sequence was defined as a clonotype. MiTCR v1.1 was used to align clonotypes to the IMGT TRBV, TRBD and TRBJ reference segments. Only V-J combinations with frequency above 0.0001, covering 99.2% of repertoires, were analysed. The TCS score was defined as F50 (clonal expansion) divided by E x V (chaos), with BLOSUM62-based TCRdist calculated between CDR3 peptides within each V-J. Welch's t-statistics and random forest reduced several hundred V-J features to 13, which were used in a naive Bayes classifier (R e1071). TCRdb trimmed public reads at Q25 via fastp, called clones via MiXCR and kept in-frame beta chains. Here each entry gathers all rows of one CDR3 protein and keeps the most common genes and DNA. Here the V and J calls rest on TCRdb's processing, not on the authors' analysis. The sample profile shows a few hundred thousand distinct CDR3 sequences; about 16% of them were found once. The ten biggest clones cover just under 45% of the sample.

This chain joins TRBV20-1 to TRBJ1-5; the D segment cannot be called with confidence. Sequenced material: blood. This clonotype was sampled from a middle-aged man with Graves' hyperthyroidism. CDR3 region: CSVTQGGRGQPQHF. The nucleotide sequence is given as TGCAGTGTTACCCAAGGAGGGCGAGGTCAGCCCCAGCATTTT.